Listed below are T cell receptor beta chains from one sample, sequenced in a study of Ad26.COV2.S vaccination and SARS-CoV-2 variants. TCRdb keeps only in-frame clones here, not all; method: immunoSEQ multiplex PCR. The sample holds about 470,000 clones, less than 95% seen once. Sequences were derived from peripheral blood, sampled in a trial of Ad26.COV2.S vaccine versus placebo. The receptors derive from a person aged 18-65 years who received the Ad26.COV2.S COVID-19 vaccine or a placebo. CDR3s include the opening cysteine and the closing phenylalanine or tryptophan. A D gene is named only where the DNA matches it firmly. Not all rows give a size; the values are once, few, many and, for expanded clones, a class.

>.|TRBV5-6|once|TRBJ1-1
TGTGCCAGCAGCTTGGCAGCAGAAGCTTTCTTT
CASSLAAEAFF
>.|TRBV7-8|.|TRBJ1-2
TGTGCCAGCAGCTTAGATGGGGGCTCGGGCTACACCTTC
CASSLDGGSGYTF
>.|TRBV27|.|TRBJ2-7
TGTGCCAGCAGTTTATCGGTTGGGAGGCGGGACGAGCAGTACTTC
CASSLSVGRRDEQYF
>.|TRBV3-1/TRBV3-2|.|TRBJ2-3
TGTGCCAGCAGCCGCCGGGGCCCAGATACGCAGTATTTT
CASSRRGPDTQYF
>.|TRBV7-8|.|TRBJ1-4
TGTGCCAGCAGCTTCTCCTCAACCGGGTCAGAAAAACTGTTTTTT
CASSFSSTGSEKLFF
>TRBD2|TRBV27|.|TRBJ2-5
TGTGCCAGCAGGGTAGCGGGAGGGGCAGAGACCCAGTACTTC
CASRVAGGAETQYF
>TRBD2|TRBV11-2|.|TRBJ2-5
TGTGCCAGCAGCTTATTCACCGGGAGGGAAGAGACCCAGTACTTC
CASSLFTGREETQYF
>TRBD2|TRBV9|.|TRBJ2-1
TGTGCCAGCAGCCCGAGGACTAGCGGGGTTCACAATGAGCAGTTCTTC
CASSPRTSGVHNEQFF
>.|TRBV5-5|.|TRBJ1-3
TGTGCCAGCAGCTTGGGACAAGGGGCCTACTCTGGAAACACCATATATTTT
CASSLGQGAYSGNTIYF
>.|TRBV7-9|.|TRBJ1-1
TGTGCCAGCATCAAGGAGGGTCTAGCTTTCTTT
CASIKEGLAFF
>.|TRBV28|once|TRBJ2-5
TGTGCCAGCAGTTCCCTACTAGAAGGTTACCAAGAGACCCAGTACTTC
CASSSLLEGYQETQYF
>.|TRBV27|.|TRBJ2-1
TGTGCCAGCAGCCGGGGCCCCTGGGGCAATGAGCAGTTCTTC
CASSRGPWGNEQFF
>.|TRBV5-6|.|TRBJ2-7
TGTGCCAGCAGCTTGCGAGCGAACTCCTACGAGCAGTACTTC
CASSLRANSYEQYF
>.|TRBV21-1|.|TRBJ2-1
TGTGCCAGGGGACTAGCGGGAGTCGGGCAGTTCTTC
CARGLAGVGQFF
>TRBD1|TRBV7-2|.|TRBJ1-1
TGTGCCAGCAGCTCACAGGGGGACACTGAAGCTTTCTTT
CASSSQGDTEAFF
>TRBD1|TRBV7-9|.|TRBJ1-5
TGTGCCAGCAGTTCCCAGGGGGCTAATCAGCCCCAGCATTTT
CASSSQGANQPQHF
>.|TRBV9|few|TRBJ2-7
TGTGCCAGCAGCCCAGTAGGGGGGGACGACGAGCAGTACTTC
CASSPVGGDDEQYF
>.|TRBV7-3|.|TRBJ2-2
TGTGCCAGCAGCTTAATCCGGACAAAGAACACCGGGGAGCTGTTTTTT
CASSLIRTKNTGELFF
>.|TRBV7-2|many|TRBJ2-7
TGTGCCAGCAGCTTTGACACCTACGAGCAGTACTTC
CASSFDTYEQYF
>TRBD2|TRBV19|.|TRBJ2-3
TGTGCCAGTAGTCCTCCGGGACTAGCGGGAAGGGATACGCAGTATTTT
CASSPPGLAGRDTQYF
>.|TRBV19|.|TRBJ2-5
TGTGCCAGTAGTACCGACCCTCCTTTCGGGGAGACCCAGTACTTC
CASSTDPPFGETQYF
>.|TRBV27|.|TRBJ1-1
TGTGCCAGCAGTTTTTCCGTGAACACTGAAGCTTTCTTT
CASSFSVNTEAFF
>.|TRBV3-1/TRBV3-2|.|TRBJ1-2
TGTGCCAGCAGCCAAGATCCAACCTCCCATGGCTACACCTTC
CASSQDPTSHGYTF
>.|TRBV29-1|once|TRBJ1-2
TGCAGCGTTGAAGATGGGCAGGCGAGGACCTTC
CSVEDGQARTF
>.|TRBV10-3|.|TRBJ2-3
TGTGCCATCAGTGAGGCGGGTAGTGGCACAGATACGCAGTATTTT
CAISEAGSGTDTQYF
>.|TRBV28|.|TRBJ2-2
TGTGCCAGCAGTTTAGGGGACGAGGGCGGCGGGGAGCTGTTTTTT
CASSLGDEGGGELFF
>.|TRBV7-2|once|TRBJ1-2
TGTGCCAGCAGCCCGAGGCAGGGGTTATCCTATGGCTACACCTTC
CASSPRQGLSYGYTF
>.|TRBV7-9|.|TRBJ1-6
TGTGCCAGCAGCGAGAACAGGGTTGGGAATTCACCCCTCCACTTT
CASSENRVGNSPLHF
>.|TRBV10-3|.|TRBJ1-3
TGTGCCATCAGCAGTTCGGGAAACACCATATATTTT
CAISSSGNTIYF
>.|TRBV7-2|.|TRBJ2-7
TGTGCCAGCAGCTTAGATGGTGGGGTCTACGAGCAGTACTTC
CASSLDGGVYEQYF
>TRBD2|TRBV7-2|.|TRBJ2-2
TGTGCCAGCAGCCAAGTAGCGGGAAGGTCCGGGGAGCTGTTTTTT
CASSQVAGRSGELFF
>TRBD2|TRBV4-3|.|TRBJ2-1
TGCGCCAGCAGCCAAGCGAGCGGGAGGGCCTACAATGAGCAGTTCTTC
CASSQASGRAYNEQFF
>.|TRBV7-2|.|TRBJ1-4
TGTGCCAGCAGCCGTTTACCCGGGACGGACCATGAAAAACTGTTTTTT
CASSRLPGTDHEKLFF
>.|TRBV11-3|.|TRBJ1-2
TGTGCCAGCAGCCGTGGCAGGGGTTACTATGGCTACACCTTC
CASSRGRGYYGYTF
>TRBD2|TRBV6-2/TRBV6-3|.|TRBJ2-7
TGTGCCAGCAGTTACGCGACTAGCGGGAGGGCCAGGATGAGAGAGCAGTACTTC
CASSYATSGRARMREQYF
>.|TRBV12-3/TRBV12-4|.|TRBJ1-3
TGTGCCAGCAGAGGGACGGCTGGAAACACCATATATTTT
CASRGTAGNTIYF
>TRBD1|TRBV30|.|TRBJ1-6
TGTGCCTGGAGTTTCACAGGGACAGGAAATTCACCCCTCCACTTT
CAWSFTGTGNSPLHF